The rows below give T cell receptor beta chains drawn from one sample of a study of brain T cells in children with intractable seizures. TCRdb's table, derived via immunoSEQ multiplex PCR, lists solely in-frame clones and lacks some. The table shows 50,000 to 80,000 clones, with roughly 95% occurring only once. This sample comprised peripheral blood, obtained at surgery. Every receptor here comes from a boy under two years old with focal cortical dysplasia and intractable seizures. The CDR3 runs from the conserved cysteine through the conserved F or W. Rows may omit the clone size; those that give it use once, few, many or a size class.

V	size	J	CDR3
TRBV11-2	-	TRBJ1-6	CASSSTGTGNSPLHF
TRBV20-1	-	TRBJ2-5	CSASGQTKQETQYF
TRBV6-1	-	TRBJ1-2	CASSDIYGYTF
TRBV3-1/TRBV3-2	-	TRBJ1-2	CASSQLTGVYGYTF
TRBV2	-	TRBJ2-5	CASRSTGVETQYF
TRBV7-3	-	TRBJ2-5	CASSSAGGPEFPQYF
TRBV28	-	TRBJ2-1	CASSLSGGAVLGQFF
TRBV20-1	once	TRBJ1-2	CSARGGHGYTF
TRBV15	-	TRBJ1-2	CATSRGLDTLRGYTF
TRBV4-1	once	TRBJ2-1	CASKGTPGYNEQFF
TRBV5-6	-	TRBJ2-1	CASSLDRDYVNEQFF
TRBV15	-	TRBJ1-1	CATSRGILGSTEAFF
TRBV28	-	TRBJ2-1	CASTLGGNEQFF
TRBV5-5	-	TRBJ2-3	CASSFTADTQYF
TRBV19	-	TRBJ1-1	CASSAPGAEAFF
TRBV19	-	TRBJ2-4	CASSITGGPKNIQYF
TRBV28	-	TRBJ1-3	CASSTLSTGVGNTIYF
TRBV12-3/TRBV12-4	-	TRBJ1-2	CASSTPPGGYTF
TRBV7-2	-	TRBJ1-3	CASSLGENGNTIYF
TRBV9	-	TRBJ2-7	CASSVGTGVSRDEQYF
TRBV4-1	-	TRBJ1-5	CASSLIQGNSNQPQHF
TRBV14	once	TRBJ2-1	CASSRGGTLNNEQFF
TRBV4-3	-	TRBJ2-3	CASRPRAGGPNTDTQYF
TRBV6-5	-	TRBJ2-5	CASRGTGTADGTQYF
TRBV19	-	TRBJ1-2	CASSIFTQGLTNYGYTF
TRBV7-3	-	TRBJ2-3	CASSQGPPSTDTQYF
TRBV7-2	-	TRBJ2-7	CASSSWDRIPYEQYF
TRBV19	-	TRBJ2-1	CASSIAGVLYNEQFF
TRBV27	-	TRBJ2-5	CASSLDEWQTQYF
TRBV18	-	TRBJ1-2	CASSPLTEQGGYTF
TRBV4-3	-	TRBJ2-2	CASSQDLAVRNTGELFF
TRBV6-6	-	TRBJ2-2	CASSWTGSGTGELFF
TRBV11-3	-	TRBJ1-1	CASSLEGRGTEAFF
TRBV7-3	few	TRBJ2-1	CASSGGSSNEQFF
TRBV5-1	-	TRBJ2-1	CASSPGLAGDPTYNEQFF
TRBV11-1	-	TRBJ2-2	CASSRRLAPGELFF
TRBV13	-	TRBJ1-1	CASSQGQGVMNTEAFF
TRBV9	-	TRBJ1-6	CASSVATGGLSPLHF
TRBV5-3	-	TRBJ2-7	CARSLPVGLSGGSPEQYF
TRBV11-3	-	TRBJ2-1	CASSSYHESSYNEQFF
TRBV4-1	-	TRBJ2-5	CASSQVGTLETQYF
TRBV4-3	-	TRBJ2-1	CASSQGGSSGTATVF
TRBV14	-	TRBJ1-1	CASSSWIGWGDTEAFF
TRBV13	-	TRBJ2-2	CASSRQGLAGLTGELFF
TRBV6-5	-	TRBJ2-5	CASRNQRRGETQYF
TRBV28	-	TRBJ2-7	CASSSGLAGLISEQYF
TRBV11-2	-	TRBJ2-3	CASSFPTSGGADTQYF
TRBV5-5	-	TRBJ2-1	CASSNRPSYNEQFF
TRBV10-3	-	TRBJ2-5	CAISSAGAGAQETQYF
TRBV2	-	TRBJ2-7	CASAPGSYEQYF
TRBV24-1	-	TRBJ2-3	CATSDLRDNTDTQYF
TRBV27	-	TRBJ2-3	CASSPVGTGRTDTQYF
TRBV29-1	-	TRBJ2-1	CSVGDRYNEQFF
TRBV2	-	TRBJ2-2	CASSDSSTGELFF
TRBV7-2	-	TRBJ2-3	CASSSLAGGGGTQYF
TRBV4-2	-	TRBJ2-5	CASSQDTGGTQYF